The 24 T cell receptor beta chains below were found in one sample sequenced in a study of CD8 T cells in Susac syndrome. Random hexamers were used to reverse transcribe the RNA input (about 0.45 to 1 ug). TCRdb recomputed calls from the immunoSEQ multiplex PCR reads with MiXCR, one row per CDR3 protein. The sample carries roughly 250,000 distinct CDR3 sequences, 90% to 96% recorded once. Material: CD4+ T cells from PBMCs. The receptors originated from a human donor with Susac syndrome.

J is TRBJ2-1 and V is TRBV3-1; D is perhaps TRBD2 (5 bases). The CDR3 contains 14 residues. The germline gives CDR1 LGHDT, CDR2 YNNKEL (reference sequence). Trimming stripped 4 bases from V and 0 bases from J, with 7 bases between. The CDR3 nucleotides are TGTGCCAGCAGCCCGGACTCCTCCTACAATGAGCAGTTCTTC. Encoded protein: CASSPDSSYNEQFF.

The V and J genes are TRBV3-1 and TRBJ2-2; D is perhaps TRBD2 (6 bases). V was cut by 4 bases and J by 4 bases, with 16 bases left in between. Germline CDR1 LGHDT, CDR2 YNNKEL (reference sequence). This CDR3 spans 16 amino acids. The DNA of the CDR3 is TGTGCCAGCAGCCCCGGGAGAACTCTGGGCACCGGGGAGCTGTTTTTT. The encoded protein is CASSPGRTLGTGELFF.

V is TRBV18 and J is TRBJ2-7; 10 positions match TRBD1. This CDR3 contains 14 residues. Germline V gene sequence: CDR1 KGHSH, CDR2 LQKENI. With 4 bases clipped from V and 3 bases from J, the junction kept 3 bases outside the gene matches. CDR3 protein: CASSQRDRGYEQYF. The DNA for the CDR3 is TGTGCCAGCTCACAGCGGGACAGGGGCTACGAGCAGTACTTC.

V and J are TRBV18 and TRBJ2-4, with D tentatively TRBD1 (6 bases). Germline V gives CDR1 KGHSH, CDR2 LQKENI. V lost 6 bases and J lost 8, with 17 bases in between. CDR3 length equals 14 residues. The CDR3 region is CASSTSAQGDIQYF. For the CDR3, the DNA is TGTGCCAGCTCGACCTCGGCACAGGGTGACATTCAGTACTTC.

The chain links TRBV30 to TRBJ2-7, with D perhaps matching TRBD1 (5 bases). The V gene's germline CDR1 is GTSNPN and CDR2 SVGIG (reference sequence). The CDR3 is 14 residues long. Deletions cut 4 bases from V and 5 bases from J, with 18 bases between. CDR3 in amino acids: CAWNRFQGSDEQYF. CDR3 DNA: TGTGCCTGGAACAGATTCCAGGGTTCGGACGAGCAGTACTTC.

The CDR3 bases are TGTGCCAGCAGCCCAACGACAGGGAGCGACGAGCAGTACTTC. This codes for CASSPTTGSDEQYF. The V and J genes are TRBV9 and TRBJ2-7; 7 bases match TRBD1. Germline V gene data show CDR1 as SGDLS and CDR2 as YYNGEE. CDR3 length: 14 residues. J was trimmed by 5 bases and V by 4 bases; bases with no gene match: 9.

The CDR3 loop is CASRMRDSTGYEQYF. As DNA, the CDR3 is TGTGCCAGCAGGATGAGGGACTCAACAGGCTACGAGCAGTACTTC. The J gene is TRBJ2-7, the V gene TRBV12-3 or TRBV12-4, with a tentative D call TRBD2 (6 bases). V lost 6 bases and J lost 3, with 18 bases in between. CDR3 length equals 15 residues.

The chain links TRBV12-3 or TRBV12-4 to TRBJ2-5; TRBD1 agrees at 10 bases. This CDR3 is built from 16 residues. V gave up 5 bases and J gave up 2 bases; unmatched junction bases: 8. The CDR3 DNA follows: TGTGCCAGCAGTCCTCAGGACAGGGGGTATCAAGAGACCCAGTACTTC. This codes for CASSPQDRGYQETQYF.

The chain links TRBV27 to TRBJ1-2; D is possibly TRBD1 (5 bases). Trimming removed 5 bases from V and 4 bases from J, with 14 bases in between. In germline, CDR1 is MNHEY, CDR2 SMNVEV (reference sequence). The CDR3 loop spans 14 amino acids. CDR3 loop: CASSPPDRTYGYTF. The CDR3 DNA reads TGTGCCAGCAGTCCCCCTGACAGAACCTATGGCTACACCTTC.

The chain is built from TRBV4-1 and TRBJ2-5, with 11 bases identical to TRBD2. This CDR3 is built from 18 residues. Germline V CDR1 and CDR2: MGHRA, YSYEKL. V was pared by 0 bases and J by 7 bases, with 13 bases of the junction left unmatched. The CDR3 loop is CASSQDTPLAGARVTQYF. In DNA form, the CDR3 reads TGCGCCAGCAGCCAAGATACCCCACTAGCGGGAGCCCGGGTGACCCAGTACTTC.

The chain joins TRBV5-1 to TRBJ2-5; tentatively, D is TRBD1 (8 bases). Between the trimmed V and J ends, which lost 4 bases and 4 bases, there was a span of 17 bases. CDR3 size: 15 residues. Per germline, CDR1 SGHRS and CDR2 YFSETQ. The CDR3 protein is CASSAGDRMRETQYF. The DNA for the CDR3 is TGCGCCAGCAGCGCGGGGGACAGGATGAGAGAGACCCAGTACTTC. The full variable domain, its missing parts supplied by reference TRBV5-1 and TRBJ2-5, is KAGVTQTPRYLIKTRGQQVTLSCSPISGHRSVSWYQQTPGQGLQFLFEYFSETQRNKGNFPGRFSGRQFSNSRSEMNVSTLELGDSALYLCASSAGDRMRETQYFGPGTRLLVL.

V and J are TRBV20-1 and TRBJ1-1, with 7 bases matching TRBD1. The CDR3 runs 14 residues. From germline, CDR1 is DFQATT and CDR2 SNEGSKA (reference sequence). The V segment lost 5 bases and the J segment 1 base; nucleotides outside the gene matches: 7. In DNA, the CDR3 is TGCAGTGCTTGGAAGGGACAGTCGAACACTGAAGCTTTCTTT. Its protein is CSAWKGQSNTEAFF.

The chain recombines TRBV25-1 with TRBJ1-1; 12 bases align to TRBD1. Germline V CDR1 and CDR2: MGHDK, SYGVNS. With V trimmed by 6 bases and J by 7 bases, 9 bases remained unmatched. There are 15 residues in the CDR3. The CDR3 reads CASSDHGTGGDEAFF. CDR3 sequence (DNA): TGTGCCAGCAGCGACCACGGGACAGGGGGCGATGAAGCTTTCTTT.

The V and J genes are TRBV6-2 or TRBV6-3 and TRBJ2-3; tentative D call: TRBD2 (5 bases). The germline gives CDR1 MNHEY, CDR2 SVGEGT. V lost 5 bases to trimming and J lost 2 bases, with 17 bases between them. The CDR3 length is 16 residues. The chain's CDR3 is CASSPRAARYTDTQYF. CDR3 sequence (DNA): TGTGCCAGCAGTCCACGAGCGGCGCGATACACAGATACGCAGTATTTT.

The chain combines TRBV12-3 or TRBV12-4 with TRBJ1-2; D might be TRBD1 (6 bases). The CDR3 has 16 amino acids. The V gene lost 5 bases and the J gene lost 8 bases, with 24 bases spanning the gap. The DNA for the CDR3 is TGTGCCAGCAGTAGGTCCGGGACATCAGGCCCAGGGGGCTACACCTTC. Encoded protein: CASSRSGTSGPGGYTF.

The chain has TRBV6-6 and TRBJ2-7; D remains ambiguous. The CDR3 length is 13 residues. V shed 7 bases and J shed 6 bases, with 16 bases lying between them. Germline loops: CDR1 MNHNY, CDR2 SVGAGI (reference sequence). CDR3 amino acids: CASTVTPTGEQYF. The CDR3 DNA sequence: TGTGCCAGCACCGTCACACCTACGGGCGAGCAGTACTTC.

This clonotype was seen more than once but under ten times. V and J are TRBV27 and TRBJ2-7, with 9 bases aligning to TRBD2. CDR3 length: 15 residues. The germline V gene has CDR1 MNHEY and CDR2 SMNVEV (reference sequence). V was pared by 4 bases and J by 2 bases, with 6 bases of the junction left unmatched. The CDR3 DNA sequence: TGTGCCAGCAGTTCCCTCGCGGGAGGGGCCTACGAGCAGTACTTC. The encoded protein is CASSSLAGGAYEQYF.

The rearrangement links TRBV20-1 to TRBJ2-3, with D hard to call. The CDR3 is made up of 12 amino acids. The germline V gene encodes CDR1 DFQATT and CDR2 SNEGSKA (reference sequence). Trimming took 5 bases from V and 0 from J, leaving 6 bases between them. The CDR3 here is CSAEISTDTQYF. In nucleotides, the CDR3 is TGCAGTGCTGAGATAAGCACAGATACGCAGTATTTT.

This clonotype was recorded once. DNA of the CDR3: TGTGCCAGCAGCTCCGCGGGGAGGGACATGAACACTGAAGCTTTCTTT. It yields the protein CASSSAGRDMNTEAFF. The rearrangement joins TRBV5-4 to TRBJ1-1; D perhaps matches TRBD1 (6 bases). Germline lookup yields CDR1 SGHNT and CDR2 YYREEE (reference sequence). V gave up 3 bases and J gave up 0 bases, with 15 bases separating them. This CDR3 is built from 16 residues.

The chain joins TRBV25-1 to TRBJ1-2; 8 bases agree with TRBD1. The CDR3 has 16 residues. V trimming: 3 bases; J trimming: 6 bases; junction bases outside the gene matches: 12. Germline-derived CDR1 and CDR2 are MGHDK and SYGVNS. Here the CDR3 DNA reads TGTGCCAGCAGTGACCCCTCCAGGGGGCGGCCCGATGGCTACACCTTC. This codes for CASSDPSRGRPDGYTF.

Here the CDR3 DNA reads TGCGCCAGCAGCTTGGTTCACTCCTACAATGAGCAGTTCTTC. It encodes CASSLVHSYNEQFF. The chain joins TRBV5-1 to TRBJ2-1; D gene uncertain. CDR1 and CDR2 (germline): SGHRS, YFSETQ. Trimming removed 0 bases at V and 0 bases at J, with 4 bases between. This CDR3 has 14 residues.

V is TRBV2 and J is TRBJ2-3, with TRBD1 matching over 12 bases. The V segment lost 7 bases and the J segment 4 bases; nucleotides outside the gene matches: 6. CDR1 and CDR2 from the germline V gene are SNHLY and FYNNEI. The CDR3 covers 15 residues. CDR3 DNA sequence: TGTGCCAGCACACCGGGACAGGGGGCGGCAGATACGCAGTATTTT. This translates into CASTPGQGAADTQYF.

The chain couples TRBV23-1 to TRBJ1-1, with unresolved D. TRBV23-1 is reported as an ORF; its role is uncertain. The V end was cut by 6 bases, the J end by 7 bases, with 9 bases between. CDR3 length: 11 residues. This CDR3 reads CASRQKVEAFF. In DNA, the CDR3 is TGCGCCAGCAGGCAGAAGGTTGAAGCTTTCTTT.

The V call is TRBV29-1, the J call TRBJ1-2; D possibly corresponds to TRBD1 (6 bases). This CDR3 is 15 amino acids long. V was pared by 7 bases and J by 0 bases, with 18 bases between. Germline CDR1 SQVTM, CDR2 ANQGSEA. The CDR3 protein is CSARGGHRANYGYTF. The CDR3 nucleotides read TGCAGCGCCCGGGGGGGACACCGAGCTAACTATGGCTACACCTTC.